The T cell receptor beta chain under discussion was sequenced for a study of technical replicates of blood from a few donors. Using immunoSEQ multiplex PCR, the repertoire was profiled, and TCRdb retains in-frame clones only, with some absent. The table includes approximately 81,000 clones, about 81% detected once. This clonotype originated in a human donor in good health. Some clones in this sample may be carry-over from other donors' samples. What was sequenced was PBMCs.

The DNA for the CDR3 is TGTGCCTGGAGGGGACAGGGTACGGGGACTGAAGCTTTCTTT. As protein: CAWRGQGTGTEAFF. This chain uses TRBV30 with TRBJ1-1; 9 bases agree with TRBD1. Trimming removed 3 bases from V and 5 bases from J; junction bases left unmatched: 7. Germline lookup yields CDR1 GTSNPN and CDR2 SVGIG (reference sequence). CDR3 length: 14 amino acids.